The 18 T cell receptor beta chains below all came from one sample that was sequenced in a study of blood T cell repertoires in COVID-19. The method was immunoSEQ multiplex PCR; TCRdb's version includes in-frame clones alone and lacks a portion of them. The sample lists around 150,000 clones, around 81% occurring once. What was sequenced was peripheral blood. Receptor source: a man between 60 and 75 years old with active or convalescent COVID-19.

The V and J genes are TRBV7-9 and TRBJ1-2; 8 positions match TRBD1. Germline CDR1 and CDR2: SEHNR and FQNEAQ (reference sequence). The V and J ends lost 7 bases and 4 bases, in that order; junction bases with no gene match: 8. The CDR3 is made up of 14 amino acids. The CDR3 sequence is CASTGQGSGYGYTF. CDR3 in DNA: TGTGCCAGCACCGGACAGGGTTCTGGCTATGGCTACACCTTC.

This clone was seen only a few times. V usage is TRBV3-1 (or the pseudogene TRBV3-2) and J usage is TRBJ1-2; D may be TRBD1 (5 bases). The CDR3 covers 14 residues. Trimming shortened V by 5 bases and J by 3 bases, and 13 bases separated the two germline ends. Germline CDR1 reads LGHDT; CDR2 reads YNNKEL (reference sequence). The CDR3 DNA reads TGTGCCAGCAGCGCCCTCGGGGGGGACTATGGCTACACCTTC. Translation gives CASSALGGDYGYTF.

CDR3 DNA: TGTGCCAGCCCCGACAATGAGCAGTTCTTC. Its translation: CASPDNEQFF. This sequence joins TRBV2 and TRBJ2-1; no firm D call. Germline CDR1 is SNHLY and CDR2 is FYNNEI. This CDR3 has 10 amino acids. The V gene lost 8 bases and the J gene lost 5 bases, with 4 bases spanning the gap.

This chain joins TRBV7-2 and TRBJ2-7; D perhaps matches TRBD1 (6 bases). Trimming shortened V by 5 bases and J by 5 bases, and 16 bases separated the two germline ends. CDR1 and CDR2 from the germline V gene are SGHTA and FQGNSA. The CDR3 spans 14 residues. CDR3 sequence (DNA): TGTGCCAGCAGCACGATACAGGGTTTCAACGAGCAGTACTTC. Its translation is CASSTIQGFNEQYF.

The chain employs TRBV7-3 and TRBJ2-1, with D hard to call. Germline assignment: CDR1 SGHTA and CDR2 FQGTGA. The CDR3 runs 13 residues. The ends were cut back, 0 bases at V and 12 bases at J, with 12 bases in the middle. Written as DNA, the CDR3 is TGTGCCAGCAGCTTAACGGATCGGAGCCTGCAGTTCTTC. The encoded protein is CASSLTDRSLQFF.

Note on this clone: The junction departs from the called germline gene at one end, perhaps through a read error. The rearrangement uses TRBV29-1 and TRBJ2-1, with TRBD1 matching 7 bases. Looked up from germline, CDR1 is SQVTM and CDR2 is ANQGSEA. CDR3 length: 16 amino acids. The CDR3 reads CSIEPSTGSSYNEQFF. CDR3 DNA sequence: TGCAGCATTGAACCGTCGACAGGGAGCTCCTACAATGAGCAGTTCTTC.

The V gene is TRBV6-5, the J gene TRBJ1-1; 9 nucleotides agree with TRBD1. Trimming cost V 6 bases and J 5 bases; bases outside gene matches: 7. The CDR3 extends over 14 amino acids. The V gene's germline CDR1 is MNHEY and CDR2 SVGAGI. This chain's CDR3 is CASSPRDRATEAFF. The CDR3 bases are TGTGCCAGCAGCCCCCGGGACAGGGCAACTGAAGCTTTCTTT.

This chain connects TRBV28 to TRBJ2-1, with TRBD2 identical over 7 bases. The CDR3 covers 13 residues. J lost 2 bases, V lost 8 bases, and 3 bases had no gene match. The V gene's germline CDR1 is MDHEN and CDR2 SYDVKM. CDR3 region: CASGSGAYNEQFF. Here the CDR3 DNA reads TGTGCCAGCGGGAGCGGGGCCTACAATGAGCAGTTCTTC.

J is TRBJ2-2 and V is TRBV5-8, with D possibly being TRBD1 (6 bases). CDR1 and CDR2 (germline): SGHTS, YDEGEE. The CDR3 contains 16 residues. Trimming pared 0 bases from V and 2 bases from J, leaving 11 bases between. The CDR3 nucleotides are TGTGCCAGCAGCTTGGTTCAGGGGATAAACACCGGGGAGCTGTTTTTT. Protein sequence: CASSLVQGINTGELFF. Supplemented by reference TRBV5-8 and TRBJ2-2, the full variable domain reads EAGVTQSPTHLIKTRGQQATLRCSPISGHTSVYWYQQALGLGLQFLLWYDEGEERNRGNFPPRFSGRQFPNYSSELNVNALELEDSALYLCASSLVQGINTGELFFGEGSRLTVL.

V gene TRBV19 combines with J gene TRBJ1-1; D ambiguous. Germline V gene lookup returns CDR1 LNHDA and CDR2 SQIVND (reference sequence). Trimming cost V 0 bases and J 4 bases, with 21 bases left between them. CDR3 length: 18 amino acids. CDR3 bases: TGTGCCAGTAGTATAGACCTCCGTAGATCTACGGGTGGCACTGAAGCTTTCTTT. This codes for CASSIDLRRSTGGTEAFF.

CDR3: CASRMTELSYEQYF. CDR3 in DNA: TGTGCCAGCAGGATGACAGAGCTTTCCTACGAGCAGTACTTC. The V and J genes are TRBV2 and TRBJ2-7; D is possibly TRBD1 (5 bases). The CDR3 totals 14 residues. In germline, CDR1 is SNHLY, CDR2 FYNNEI. The ends were cut back, 6 bases at V and 1 base at J, with 13 bases in the middle.

This chain links TRBV24-1 with TRBJ1-6, with no clear D. The CDR3 extends over 15 amino acids. CDR1 and CDR2 (germline): KGHDR, SFDVKD. V lost 4 bases, J lost 11 bases, and 17 bases lay in between. The CDR3 sequence is CATSDHRVPGAPLHF. The CDR3 DNA sequence: TGTGCCACCAGTGACCACCGGGTCCCCGGAGCACCCCTCCACTTT.

The chain combines TRBV19 with TRBJ1-5; D is unresolved. The germline CDR1 and CDR2 sequences are LNHDA and SQIVND (reference sequence). V lost 6 bases and J 0 bases, leaving 9 bases between the germline ends. The CDR3 is made up of 14 amino acids. In nucleotides, the CDR3 is TGTGCCAGTAGCCTAGCTTCTAGCAATCAGCCCCAGCATTTT. Translating it yields CASSLASSNQPQHF. Filled out from reference TRBV19 and TRBJ1-5, the complete variable domain reads DGGITQSPKYLFRKEGQNVTLSCEQNLNHDAMYWYRQDPGQGLRLIYYSQIVNDFQKGDIAEGYSVSREKKESFPLTVTSAQKNPTAFYLCASSLASSNQPQHFGDGTRLSIL.

The V gene is TRBV6-5, the J gene TRBJ1-3, with D uncertain. The V end was cut by 8 bases, the J end by 0 bases, with 5 bases between. The CDR3 runs to 12 residues. CDR1 is MNHEY and CDR2 is SVGAGI in the germline V gene. The CDR3 DNA reads as TGTGCCAGCCGCAGCTCTGGAAACACCATATATTTT. Protein: CASRSSGNTIYF.

This chain connects TRBV5-1 to TRBJ2-5, with 7 bases identical to TRBD2. The CDR3 has 13 amino acids. Per the germline V gene, CDR1 is SGHRS and CDR2 is YFSETQ. The J segment lost 5 bases and the V segment lost 4 bases, leaving 5 bases of the junction unmatched. This CDR3 is CASSGGDGETQYF. Here the CDR3 DNA reads TGCGCCAGCAGCGGGGGGGACGGGGAGACCCAGTACTTC.

The chain carries TRBV5-1 and TRBJ1-4, with D unclear. V was trimmed by 0 bases and J by 5 bases, leaving 11 bases between them. The CDR3 contains 15 residues. CDR1 is SGHRS and CDR2 is YFSETQ in the germline V gene. CDR3 nucleotides: TGCGCCAGCAGCTTGGACTCCCGCGGGAATGAAAAACTGTTTTTT. Its protein product is CASSLDSRGNEKLFF. The variable domain in full, completed from reference TRBV5-1 and TRBJ1-4, reads KAGVTQTPRYLIKTRGQQVTLSCSPISGHRSVSWYQQTPGQGLQFLFEYFSETQRNKGNFPGRFSGRQFSNSRSEMNVSTLELGDSALYLCASSLDSRGNEKLFFGSGTQLSVL.

DNA for the CDR3: TGTGCCAGCTCACTGCCGGGACAGGGGAATTCACCCCTCCACTTT. This sequence encodes CASSLPGQGNSPLHF. The chain joins TRBV18 to TRBJ1-6, with 10 bases identical to TRBD1. The CDR3 spans 15 residues. Looked up from germline, CDR1 is KGHSH and CDR2 is LQKENI. Losses at the gene ends were 4 bases for V and 7 bases for J; bases not matched to a gene: 4. The complete variable domain, with remaining parts taken from reference TRBV18 and TRBJ1-6, reads NAGVMQNPRHLVRRRGQEARLRCSPMKGHSHVYWYRQLPEEGLKFMVYLQKENIIDESGMPKERFSAEFPKEGPSILRIQQVVRGDSAAYFCASSLPGQGNSPLHFGNGTRLTVT.

V and J are TRBV19 and TRBJ2-3, with TRBD2 matching 10 bases. The CDR3 runs to 20 residues. Germline CDR1 reads LNHDA; CDR2 reads SQIVND (reference sequence). V shed 4 bases and J 0 bases; nucleotides not matched to a gene: 16. The CDR3 reads CASSTPRFVAGGSSTDTQYF. DNA for the CDR3: TGTGCCAGTAGTACCCCCCGGTTTGTAGCGGGGGGCTCTAGCACAGATACGCAGTATTTT.